This TCR beta chain was sequenced in a study of blood T cells in healthy people across ages. Study results and limitations: Estimates drawn from one million T cells were deemed to understate diversity. Long-lived and aged donors differed, with more naive CD4+ cells and higher diversity in the long-lived. The lack of PBMC sorting stopped any conclusive naive versus antigen-experienced comparison.

Each donor gave approximately 9.5 milliliters of peripheral blood. Trimming left V 4 bases short and J 1 base short, with 19 bases between. The CDR3 contains 16 residues. Germline V gene lookup returns CDR1 SQVTM and CDR2 ANQGSEA. This clonotype was observed a handful of times. What it binds is not known. With a J-beta primer mix and a sample-barcoded 5' primer, a second PCR ran 7 to 11 cycles. From the 5' RACE reads, TCRdb called clonotypes with MiXCR, one entry per CDR3 protein. The table has hundreds of thousands of distinct CDR3 sequences, about 21% seen once. The clonotype was recovered from a man aged 65-85 years in good health. Sequencing was performed on blood. The chain employs TRBV29-1 and TRBJ2-5; D is uncertain. The CDR3 bases are TGCAGCGTTGGGGGTTCGGCCCGAGAAACCCAAGAGACCCAGTACTTC. Its protein product is CSVGGSARETQETQYF.